This entry lists 7 T cell receptor beta chains sequenced from one sample in a study of cytomegalovirus exposure and HLA in healthy donors. Both 60 Vbeta primers and 13 Jbeta primers went into the PCR. Clones were sequenced by immunoSEQ multiplex PCR, and TCRdb holds only the in-frame ones, with some missing. This sample has some 110,000 clones, with 60% to 85% found just once. What was sequenced was PBMCs. The receptor source for this set is a woman aged 18-30 years in good health and CMV-seropositive.

This clone was detected a few times. This may come from a read error, since a much larger clone is one base off. In this CDR3 the conserved last residue, phenylalanine or tryptophan, is missing, so a read error is likely. CDR3 bases: TGTGCCAGCAGTTTAGGACAGGCTCAGCCCCAGCATGTT. This translates into CASSLGQAQPQHV. The J gene is TRBJ1-5, the V gene TRBV27, with TRBD1 identical over 7 bases. Germline CDR1 and CDR2: MNHEY and SMNVEV (reference sequence). The V segment lost 2 bases and the J segment 6 bases; nucleotides outside the gene matches: 1. This CDR3 spans 13 amino acids.

J is TRBJ1-5 and V is TRBV11-2; tentatively, D is TRBD1 (5 bases). Germline V CDR1 and CDR2: SGHAT, FQNNGV. CDR3 size: 16 residues. Trimming pared 0 bases from V and 1 base from J, leaving 10 bases between. The CDR3 sequence: CASSLDQYRSNQPQHF. CDR3 nucleotide sequence: TGTGCCAGCAGCTTAGATCAGTACAGGAGCAATCAGCCCCAGCATTTT.

The gene calls are TRBV6-5 and TRBJ1-2; possibly TRBD1 for D (5 bases). Deletions cut 2 bases from V and 6 bases from J, with 7 bases between. This CDR3 comprises 12 residues. Germline V gene data show CDR1 as MNHEY and CDR2 as SVGAGI. The CDR3 sequence is CASSYQGNGYTF. CDR3 coding DNA: TGTGCCAGCAGTTACCAGGGTAATGGCTACACCTTC.

The rearrangement links TRBV5-6 to TRBJ2-2, with 12 bases identical to TRBD2. Per the germline V gene, CDR1 is SGHDT and CDR2 is YYEEEE. The CDR3 runs to 14 residues. J was trimmed by 7 bases and V by 3 bases; bases with no gene match: 1. The CDR3 DNA sequence: TGTGCCAGCAGCTGGGGACTAGCGGGCGGGGAGCTGTTTTTT. Its translation is CASSWGLAGGELFF.

This rearrangement joins TRBV9 to TRBJ2-5, with TRBD2 as a possible D gene (5 bases). Germline V gives CDR1 SGDLS, CDR2 YYNGEE. CDR3 length: 14 amino acids. Trimming left V 0 bases short and J 2 bases short, with 8 bases between. The CDR3 sequence is CASSVAGLQETQYF. The CDR3 nucleotides are TGTGCCAGCAGCGTAGCCGGACTTCAAGAGACCCAGTACTTC.

CDR3 loop: CASSGVAGVAKNIQYF. The DNA of the CDR3 is TGTGCCAGCAGCGGGGTAGCGGGAGTAGCCAAAAACATTCAGTACTTC. This chain joins TRBV13 and TRBJ2-4; TRBD2 aligns across 9 bases. This CDR3 comprises 16 residues. V lost 5 bases and J lost 0; bases outside the gene matches: 5. Germline-derived CDR1 and CDR2 are PRHDT and FYEKMQ (reference sequence).

The chain employs TRBV5-4 and TRBJ2-1; 12 nucleotides line up with TRBD1. Per the germline V gene, CDR1 is SGHNT and CDR2 is YYREEE (reference sequence). The CDR3 is 15 residues long. V shed 3 bases, J shed 5 bases, and the junction held 3 bases outside the gene matches. The CDR3 here is CASSSGTGGHNEQFF. The CDR3 DNA reads TGTGCCAGCAGCTCCGGGACAGGGGGCCACAATGAGCAGTTCTTC.